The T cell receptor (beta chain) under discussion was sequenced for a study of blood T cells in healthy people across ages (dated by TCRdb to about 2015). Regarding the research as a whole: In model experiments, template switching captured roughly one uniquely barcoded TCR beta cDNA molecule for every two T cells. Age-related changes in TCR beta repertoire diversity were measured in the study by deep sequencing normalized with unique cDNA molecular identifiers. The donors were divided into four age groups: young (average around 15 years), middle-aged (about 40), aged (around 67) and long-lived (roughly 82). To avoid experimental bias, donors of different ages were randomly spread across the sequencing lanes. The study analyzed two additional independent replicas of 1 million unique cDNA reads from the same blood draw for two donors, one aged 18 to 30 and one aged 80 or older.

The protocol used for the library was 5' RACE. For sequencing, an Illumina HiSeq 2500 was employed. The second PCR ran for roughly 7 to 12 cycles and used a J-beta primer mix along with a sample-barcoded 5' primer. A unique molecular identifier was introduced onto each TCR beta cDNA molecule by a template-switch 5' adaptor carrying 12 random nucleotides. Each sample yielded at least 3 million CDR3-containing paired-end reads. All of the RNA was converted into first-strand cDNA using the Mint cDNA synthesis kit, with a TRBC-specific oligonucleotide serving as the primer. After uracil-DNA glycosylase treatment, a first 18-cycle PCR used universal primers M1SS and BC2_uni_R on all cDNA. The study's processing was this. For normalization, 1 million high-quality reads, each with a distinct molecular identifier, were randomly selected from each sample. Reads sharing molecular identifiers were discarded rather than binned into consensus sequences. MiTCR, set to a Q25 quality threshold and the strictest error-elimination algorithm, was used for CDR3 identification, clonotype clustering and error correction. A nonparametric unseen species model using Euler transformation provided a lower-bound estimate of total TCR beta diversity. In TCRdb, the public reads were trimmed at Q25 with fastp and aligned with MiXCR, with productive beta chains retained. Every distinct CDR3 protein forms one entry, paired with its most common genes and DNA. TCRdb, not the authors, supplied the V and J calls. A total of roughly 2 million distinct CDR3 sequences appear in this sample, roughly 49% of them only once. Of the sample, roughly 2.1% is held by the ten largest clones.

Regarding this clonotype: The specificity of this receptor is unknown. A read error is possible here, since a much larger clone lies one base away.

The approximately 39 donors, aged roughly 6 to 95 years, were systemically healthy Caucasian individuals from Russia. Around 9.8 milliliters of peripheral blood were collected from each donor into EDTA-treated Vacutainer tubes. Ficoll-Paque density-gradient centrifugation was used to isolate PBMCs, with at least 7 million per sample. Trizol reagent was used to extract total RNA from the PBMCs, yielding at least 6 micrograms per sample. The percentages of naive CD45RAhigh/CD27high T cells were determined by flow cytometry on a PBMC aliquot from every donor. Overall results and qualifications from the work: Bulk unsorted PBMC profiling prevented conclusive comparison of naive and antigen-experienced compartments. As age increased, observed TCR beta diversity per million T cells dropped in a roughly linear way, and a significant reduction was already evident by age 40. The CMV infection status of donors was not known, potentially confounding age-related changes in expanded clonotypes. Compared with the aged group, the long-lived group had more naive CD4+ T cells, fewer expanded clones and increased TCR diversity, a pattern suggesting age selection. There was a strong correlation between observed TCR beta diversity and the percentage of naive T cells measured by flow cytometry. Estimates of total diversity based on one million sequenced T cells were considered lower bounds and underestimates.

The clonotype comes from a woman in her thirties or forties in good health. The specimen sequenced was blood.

The CDR3 region has the sequence CTSSLFSDEQFF. The sequenced DNA is TGTACCAGCAGCTTATTCAGCGATGAGCAGTTCTTC. Recombination connected TRBV11-1 to TRBJ2-1, with the D gene call left open. Its CDR3 holds 12 amino acids, cysteine through phenylalanine. Of the read, only the CDR3 DNA is kept; its 36 bases are in frame from base 1. The germline V gene (reference sequence) gives CDR1 as SGHAT and CDR2 as FQDESV.